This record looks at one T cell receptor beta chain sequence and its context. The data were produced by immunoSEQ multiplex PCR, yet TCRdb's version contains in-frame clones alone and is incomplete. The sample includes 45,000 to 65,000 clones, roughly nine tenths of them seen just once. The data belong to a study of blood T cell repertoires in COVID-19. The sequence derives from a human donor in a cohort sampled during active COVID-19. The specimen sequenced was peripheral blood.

The CDR3 is CAWSTGGSYYGYTF. For the CDR3, the DNA is TGTGCCTGGAGCACCGGGGGAAGCTACTATGGCTACACCTTC. The genes are TRBV30 and TRBJ1-2, with D perhaps matching TRBD1 (5 bases). Looked up from germline, CDR1 is GTSNPN and CDR2 is SVGIG (reference sequence). There are 14 residues in the CDR3. Trimming took 3 bases from V and 3 from J, leaving 14 bases between them.